The 6 T cell receptor beta chains in this list originate from one sample, sequenced in a study of T cell changes during pregnancy in multiple sclerosis. Libraries were prepared by immunoSEQ multiplex PCR; TCRdb keeps only in-frame clonotypes and omits some of them. Of approximately 130,000 clones in the sample, roughly 96% were seen once. The sequenced sample was peripheral blood, obtained after pregnancy. These receptors were collected from a female donor with multiple sclerosis, enrolled in a pregnancy study.

The rearrangement uses TRBV7-6 and TRBJ2-5; tentative D call: TRBD2 (5 bases). The V and J ends lost 1 base and 5 bases respectively, with 11 bases between them. Germline assignment: CDR1 SGHVS and CDR2 FNYEAQ. The length of the CDR3 is 14 residues. The CDR3 DNA sequence: TGTGCCAGCAGCTTAGTTCGGCCGGGGGAGACCCAGTACTTC. It codes for CASSLVRPGETQYF.

The chain combines TRBV6-5 with TRBJ1-3; 8 bases line up with TRBD1. V shed 0 bases and J 5 bases; nucleotides not matched to a gene: 6. The CDR3 is 16 residues long. The V gene's germline CDR1 is MNHEY and CDR2 SVGAGI. In DNA form, the CDR3 reads TGTGCCAGCAGTTACTCGGGACAGGTCCCACGAAACACCATATATTTT. It codes for CASSYSGQVPRNTIYF.

This sequence joins TRBV27 and TRBJ2-7; TRBD1 might be the D (6 bases). This CDR3 is 16 amino acids long. The germline V and J ends were trimmed by 2 bases and 4 bases, with 18 bases remaining between them. The germline gives CDR1 MNHEY, CDR2 SMNVEV (reference sequence). CDR3 sequence (DNA): TGTGCCAGCAGTTTAAAGTGGGGGCTAGAGGTATACGAGCAGTACTTC. Encoded protein: CASSLKWGLEVYEQYF.

This sequence joins TRBV7-8 and TRBJ2-7, with a possible D match to TRBD2 (6 bases). Trimming cost V 5 bases and J 0 bases, with 17 bases left between them. Germline values: CDR1 SGHVS, CDR2 FQNEAQ. The length of the CDR3 is 16 residues. The chain's CDR3 is CASSPPGGRLSYEQYF. In DNA, the CDR3 is TGTGCCAGCAGCCCTCCTGGGGGGAGACTCTCCTACGAGCAGTACTTC.

The rearrangement links TRBV5-1 to TRBJ1-1; D might be TRBD1 (5 bases). V lost 0 bases and J 7 bases, leaving 16 bases between the germline ends. The CDR3 runs 15 residues. The germline V gene encodes CDR1 SGHRS and CDR2 YFSETQ. Written as DNA, the CDR3 is TGCGCCAGCAGCTTGGGTACAGGCCAAGGCGGTGAAGCTTTCTTT. Translating it yields CASSLGTGQGGEAFF.

CDR3 coding DNA: TGTGCCAGCAGTTTTCAGGGGGCTGATCAGCCCCAGCATTTT. Protein sequence: CASSFQGADQPQHF. This rearrangement joins TRBV28 to TRBJ1-5, with 8 bases aligning to TRBD1. V lost 3 bases to trimming and J lost 5 bases; unmatched junction nucleotides: 3. The CDR3 consists of 14 residues. Germline V gene sequence: CDR1 MDHEN, CDR2 SYDVKM.